This T cell receptor (beta chain) stems from a study of shared clonotypes between healthy human individuals. Turning to the study itself: A couple of women and a few men aged 18 to 49 made up the donors.

CDR3 length: 14 residues. Germline CDR1 and CDR2: KGHSH and LQKENI. The V segment lost 3 bases and the J segment 3 bases; nucleotides outside the gene matches: 5. The method was immunoSEQ multiplex PCR; TCRdb's version includes in-frame clones alone and lacks a portion of them. The sample carries roughly 1 million clones, about 84% recorded once. Study-wide points: Generation probabilities were higher for clonotypes shared across all four sorted-subset donors than for unshared ones. In this cohort, only blood was sampled, and tissue repertoires likely differ. Of the naive CD4 clonotypes, approximately 5% were shared across several donors.

Note on this clone: Its target is not known.

Sequencing input: memory CD4+ T cells from PBMCs. Indicated subset: CD45RA-negative fraction. The chain carries TRBV18 and TRBJ2-7; 7 nucleotides match TRBD2. The sequence came from a man between 18 and 35 years old in good health. Some clones in this sample may be carry-over from other donors' samples. The CDR3 loop is CASSPTSSDYEQYF. CDR3 nucleotide sequence: TGTGCCAGCTCACCGACTAGCTCTGACTACGAGCAGTACTTC. Variable domain in full (rest from reference TRBV18 and TRBJ2-7): NAGVMQNPRHLVRRRGQEARLRCSPMKGHSHVYWYRQLPEEGLKFMVYLQKENIIDESGMPKERFSAEFPKEGPSILRIQQVVRGDSAAYFCASSPTSSDYEQYFGPGTRLTVT.